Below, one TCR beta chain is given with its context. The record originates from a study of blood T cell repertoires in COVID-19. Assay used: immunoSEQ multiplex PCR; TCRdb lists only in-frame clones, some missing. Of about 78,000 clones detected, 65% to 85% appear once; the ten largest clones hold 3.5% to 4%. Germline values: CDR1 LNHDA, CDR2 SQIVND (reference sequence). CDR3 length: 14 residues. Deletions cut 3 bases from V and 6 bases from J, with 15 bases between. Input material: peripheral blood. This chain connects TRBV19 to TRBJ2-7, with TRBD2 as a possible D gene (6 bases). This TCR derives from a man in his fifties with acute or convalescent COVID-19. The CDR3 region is CASSMVGGVGEQYF. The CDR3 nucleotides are TGTGCCAGTAGTATGGTGGGGGGAGTTGGCGAGCAGTACTTC.